This TCR beta chain was documented in a study of cytomegalovirus exposure and HLA in healthy donors. Study context: Early release data held 80 million to 100 million unique TCRs from HLA-typed donors. General study points: A few chains linked to CMV were shown in vitro to be specific for CMV antigens.

This clone has just a few counts. Its antigen is currently unknown. Use of 60 Vbeta and 13 Jbeta primers characterized the PCR. Method: immunoSEQ multiplex PCR; TCRdb's copy keeps in-frame clones and lacks some. The sample has under 150,000 clones; roughly 74% are singletons. This CDR3 region has 16 residues. Trimming cost V 4 bases and J 4 bases; bases outside gene matches: 4. Germline assignment: CDR1 SGHRS and CDR2 YFSETQ. This rearrangement joins TRBV5-1 to TRBJ2-2; TRBD2 aligns across 13 bases. The sequence was collected from a middle-aged woman in good health and CMV-seropositive. The sample was PBMCs. This chain's CDR3 is CASSTGLAGSTGELFF. DNA for the CDR3: TGCGCCAGCAGCACGGGACTAGCGGGAAGCACCGGGGAGCTGTTTTTT.